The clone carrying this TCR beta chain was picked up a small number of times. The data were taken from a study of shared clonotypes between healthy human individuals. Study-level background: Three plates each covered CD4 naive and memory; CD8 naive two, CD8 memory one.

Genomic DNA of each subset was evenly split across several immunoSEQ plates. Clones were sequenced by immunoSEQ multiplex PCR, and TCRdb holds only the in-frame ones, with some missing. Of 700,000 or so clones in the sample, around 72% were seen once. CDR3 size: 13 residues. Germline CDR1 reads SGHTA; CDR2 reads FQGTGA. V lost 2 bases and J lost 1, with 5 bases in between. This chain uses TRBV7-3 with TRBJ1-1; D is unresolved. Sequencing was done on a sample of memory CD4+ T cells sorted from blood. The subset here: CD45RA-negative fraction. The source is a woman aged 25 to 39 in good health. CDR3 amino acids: CASSLEGNTEAFF. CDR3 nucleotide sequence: TGTGCCAGCAGCTTAGAGGGGAACACTGAAGCTTTCTTT.